This T cell receptor beta chain was sequenced in a study of blood T cell repertoires in COVID-19. This CDR3 is built from 16 residues. J was trimmed by 1 base and V by 3 bases; bases with no gene match: 5. Germline CDR1 is SGHDT and CDR2 is YYEEEE. Study processing details: Estimation of nucleated cell counts was performed using reference gene primer amplification. Libraries were prepared by immunoSEQ multiplex PCR; TCRdb keeps only in-frame clonotypes and omits some of them. Clone size and the V and J calls come from that table; the DNA yielded D and trimming. The sample lists under 250,000 clones; approximately 84% were seen once.

The clonotype was recovered from a man in his forties or fifties with active or convalescent COVID-19. The genes are TRBV5-6 and TRBJ1-5, with TRBD1 matching 9 bases. Sequences were obtained from peripheral blood. The CDR3 coding sequence is TGTGCCAGCAGCTACTGGGGACAGGGAAGCAATCAGCCCCAGCATTTT. Residues: CASSYWGQGSNQPQHF.